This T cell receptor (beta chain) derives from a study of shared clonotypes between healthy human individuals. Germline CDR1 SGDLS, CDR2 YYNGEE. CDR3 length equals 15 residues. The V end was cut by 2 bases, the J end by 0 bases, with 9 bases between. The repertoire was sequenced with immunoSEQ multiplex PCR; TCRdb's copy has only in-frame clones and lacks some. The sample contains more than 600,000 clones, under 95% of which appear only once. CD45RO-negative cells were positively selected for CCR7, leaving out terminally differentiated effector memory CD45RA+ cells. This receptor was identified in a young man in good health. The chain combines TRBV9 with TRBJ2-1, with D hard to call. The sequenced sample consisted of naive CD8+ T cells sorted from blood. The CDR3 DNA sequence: TGTGCCAGCAGCGTTAATCACAACTCCTACAATGAGCAGTTCTTC. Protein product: CASSVNHNSYNEQFF.